This section outlines one TCR beta chain sequence together with its context. This clone's antigen is unknown. Base-call qualities are not available, and no considerably larger clone is one nucleotide away. To prepare the library, the immunoSEQ multiplex PCR assay was applied. For the multiplex PCR, a mixture combining 60 forward primers for TCR Vbeta segments and 13 reverse primers for TCR Jbeta segments was used. Amplification of the CDR3 region of rearranged TCR beta genes was performed with a multiplex PCR assay on genomic DNA. The Illumina HiSeq System was used to sequence the amplified TCR beta libraries as 87-base-pair reads. The published analysis was carried out like this. A later analysis counted about 80 million unique TCR beta chains across the 670 or so repertoires, and 9 million to 14 million of these chains were shared by at least two donors. A nearest-neighbor algorithm error-corrected the raw reads and collapsed the reads into unique sequences, merging closely related sequences to remove PCR and sequencing errors. V, D and J gene segments were assigned by aligning CDR3 sequences to IMGT reference sequences. For a sequence to be retained, at least a six-nucleotide match to both a V gene segment and a J gene segment was required. A rearrangement was called productive if the CDR3 had no stop codons and remained in frame with V and J, and every other rearrangement was called non-productive. CDR3 was defined by IMGT convention, running from the second conserved V-encoded cysteine to the conserved J-encoded phenylalanine. The earlier analysis of 500 to 600 of the donors excluded sequences that lacked an unambiguous match to a single V gene segment. An earlier analysis of several hundred of the donors classified V segments as functional when productive rearrangements were above 56.7% and as segregating when the standard deviation between donors was above 5%. To diagnose cytomegalovirus status from the catalog of TCR beta chain sequences, a statistical classification framework was built. In a later analysis, TCR nucleotide sequences were compared against IMGT/GENE-DB human TR gene sequences so that V and J genes could be assigned. The TCRdist pipeline was used in a later analysis to assign CDR3 sequences and most-parsimonious VDJ recombination scenarios. In a later analysis, each TCR beta chain was defined by its CDR3 amino acid sequence together with its V-gene family, and reads without a unique V-gene family were excluded. A later analysis removed 550 to 650 highly shared, low-generation-probability nucleotide sequences to deal with suspected cross-contamination and a sequencing artifact. In a later analysis, a clonal expansion index was calculated for each public chain from normalized within-repertoire ranks of inferred template counts. A later analysis computed generation probabilities with a VDJ recombination model fitted to out-of-frame rearrangements, and checked the results against IGoR. In a later analysis, hypergeometric tests were used to score TCR-TCR, TCR-HLA and TCR-CMV co-occurrence, with a repertoire-size bias correction applied to TCR pairs. In a later analysis, false discovery rates were estimated by permuting HLA or CMV assignments 20 times. In a later analysis, co-occurring TCRs were grouped with DBSCAN, and TCRdist sequence similarity was added when clustering was performed within HLA-allele-positive subsets. Repertoires with fewer than 30,000 or more than 120,000 public chains were left out of co-occurrence clustering, as were a few repertoires with anomalous nucleotide sharing. This immuneACCESS table, as held by TCRdb, lists in-frame sequences with V and J called but not all clones. Of the missing ones, under half trace to an unresolved V gene in checked studies; the others have no known cause. Clone size and the V and J calls come from that table; the DNA yielded D and trimming. Counted in this sample were approximately 260,000 clones; approximately 84% of them appeared once. The biggest ten clones account for approximately 2% of the sample.

Counted from cysteine to phenylalanine, this CDR3 has 16 amino acids. The CDR3 DNA has 48 bases and is translated from base 1. V is reduced by 6 bases and J by 7 bases, leaving a spacing of 23 bases between them. The germline V gene provides CDR1 SGDLS and CDR2 YYNGEE. These data come from a study of cytomegalovirus exposure and HLA in healthy donors (dated by TCRdb to the late 2010s). About the investigation overall: An earlier analysis of several hundred of the donors reported about 300 Gb of sequence data and 95 million to 130 million unique TCR beta sequences obtained from roughly 170 million T cells. About 300 gigabases of sequencing data and tens of millions of unique TCR sequences were included in an early release covering 550 to 650 HLA-typed donors. Of the 300 to 450 genotyped donors, 81% fell in the genetic ancestry cluster associated with self-reported Caucasian donors. The study aimed to test whether signatures of past pathogen exposure could be identified by cataloging public T cell receptors. The T cell repertoires of 700 or so subjects were profiled by immunosequencing and related to cytomegalovirus serostatus. A separate validation cohort of over 95 different subjects was used in addition to the 666-subject first cohort. To predict cytomegalovirus infection status, the study combined high-throughput TCR immunosequencing, statistical association of individual TCRs with disease status, and machine learning. In a later analysis, previously published TCR beta repertoires from some 640 donors were re-analyzed and high-resolution HLA genotyping was added so that TCR occurrence patterns could be studied. Rather than using new phenotypic data, the later analysis identified candidate immune exposures from TCR beta sequences and from how often those sequences occurred across donors. In an earlier analysis of about 590 of the donors, high-throughput TCR beta sequencing was used to judge whether each TCR beta V gene segment behaved as functional or pseudogenic. Donor age, sex, ethnicity and CMV serostatus were compiled alongside the repertoire data. In a later genetic analysis, genome-wide SNP genotypes for about 55% of the roughly 670 donors were used, and that subset was treated as a discovery cohort. All discovery cohort repertoires had been generated on a single sequencing platform. HLA typing included class I and class II loci at four-digit resolution. The number of donors typed differed by locus, with roughly 620-630 for A, B, C, DRB1 and DQB1, 522 for DQA1, about 610 for DPA1, and about 450 for DPB1. Five DR-DQ haplotypes were treated as single units for association and clustering because of strong linkage in the cohort. Among some 400 genotyped donors of the cohort, an average of roughly 230,000 unique TCR beta nucleotide sequences was sequenced per donor, of which about 20% were non-productive.

Overall study outcomes, separate from this receptor: According to a later analysis, most CMV-associated TCR beta chains appeared to be HLA-restricted, and the HLA associations seemed to be driven largely by CMV exposure. HLA typing was unavailable for some donors at each locus, so association tests used only the typed subset. In a later analysis, HLA-associated TCR beta chains showed more clonal expansion and lower generation probabilities than non-associated chains that were equally common. The study gave a list of 150 to 200 TCR beta chains associated with cytomegalovirus. In vitro tests confirmed that a few of the cytomegalovirus-associated TCR beta chains recognize cytomegalovirus antigens. Some IMGT-functional V segments, including TRBV6-2 and TRBV6-3, could not be distinguished by the 87-base-pair reads and were therefore excluded. The sequencing pipeline was judged likely to have produced a cluster of highly shared sequence variants as a technical artifact. A later analysis found that TCR association rates varied across HLA loci, with DRB1 alleles showing the most associated TCRs and HLA-C alleles the fewest. The presence/absence analyses assumed that sequencing depth was roughly uniform across donors, and that assumption may not be true. About 17 rarely observed V segments, including chromosome 9 orphons, were excluded from the earlier analysis of several hundred of the donors because counts were too low. In a later genetic analysis, fewer N-insertions in productive TCRs were reported among donors in an Asian-associated ancestry cluster than the approximately 710-donor mean. In a later analysis, several top co-occurrence clusters were reported to appear linked to parvovirus B19, influenza, CMV and Epstein-Barr virus. It was suggested by the authors that the approach could potentially be generalized to other disease states and immunological phenotypes. At a false discovery rate of 0.05, a later analysis linked approximately 18,000 TCR beta sequences to specific HLA alleles. For the cohort, immune exposure information was limited to CMV serostatus. Broadly in line with IMGT annotations, most TCR beta V segments showed up in productive rearrangements about 90% or about 30% of the time in an earlier analysis of 450 to 750 of the donors. An association between a missense DCLRE1C variant and V-gene and J-gene trimming of TCR beta chains was found in a later genetic analysis and replicated in an independent cohort. Most TCR sequences were seen in very few donors, while some public TCRs were found in many individuals. Linkage disequilibrium might explain the correlated functional status among segregating V segments, but an unknown experimental factor could not be ruled out. When HLA alleles, especially DR and DQ, strongly co-occurred, TCR associations were difficult to assign to individual alleles. The classifier was reported to diagnose cytomegalovirus status with high specificity and sensitivity in both the original cohort and the validation cohort. A further reported finding was that TCR beta sequences accurately predicted the HLA-A and HLA-B alleles for most subjects in the first cohort. In this cohort, only TCR beta chains were sequenced, and detectable features were limited by the absence of alpha or paired-chain data.

The cohort was made up of about 610 healthy bone marrow donors. All cohort members were sampled while nominally healthy, although unrecorded immune exposures were likely present. The donor tested CMV seropositive, placing the donor among the roughly 270 seropositive members of the cohort. Each donor provided a peripheral blood sample, and peripheral blood mononuclear cells were used for TCR beta sequencing. Genomic DNA extraction from the blood cell samples was performed with the Qiagen DNeasy Blood Extraction Kit. This chain is built from TRBV9 and TRBJ2-1; TRBD2 is possibly the D segment (5 matching bases). The material sequenced was PBMCs. The sequence was obtained from a woman aged 40 to 55 in good health and CMV-seropositive. CDR3 protein: CASIDQAPAEGNEQFF. The bases read TGTGCCAGCATCGACCAAGCCCCGGCCGAGGGAAATGAGCAGTTCTTC.